This T cell receptor (beta chain) originates from a study of blood T cells in healthy people across ages. Next came a second PCR, run for about 6 to 12 cycles, which used a sample-barcoded 5' primer along with a J-beta primer mix. MiXCR was run by TCRdb on the 5' RACE reads, yielding one entry per CDR3 protein. Altogether some 1,800,000 distinct CDR3 sequences are present, 39% being singletons, with the ten largest covering about 23%. Findings and limits, study-wide: Aged donors had fewer naive CD4+ cells and lower diversity than long-lived donors. Donor CMV status, an unknown factor, possibly confounded changes in expanded clonotypes.

Comments on this clonotype: Its antigen is unidentified.

Trimming cost V 0 bases and J 0 bases, with 11 bases left between them. Germline values: CDR1 SGDLS, CDR2 YYNGEE. The CDR3 spans 16 residues. The V and J genes are TRBV9 and TRBJ2-3; no reliable D call. Sequenced input: blood. The clonotype comes from a human donor in good health. This chain's CDR3 is CASSVAESPSTDTQYF. Here the CDR3 DNA reads TGTGCCAGCAGCGTAGCTGAGTCGCCTAGCACAGATACGCAGTATTTT.